A selection of T cell receptor beta chains follows, all from one sample in a study of blood T cell repertoires in COVID-19. The data were produced by immunoSEQ multiplex PCR, yet TCRdb's version contains in-frame clones alone and is incomplete. The profile shows roughly 200,000 clones, 80% to 90% of them singletons. The sequencing input was peripheral blood. These receptors came from a man between 60 and 75 years old with acute or convalescent COVID-19. CDR3s include the opening cysteine and the closing phenylalanine or tryptophan. A D gene is named only where the DNA matches it firmly. Size is omitted from some rows. Given values are once, few, many or a class for expanded clones.

cdr3_nt cdr3_aa clone_size j_call d_call v_call
TGTGCCAGCAGCGCCGAGGGGGCTAGCGATTTCACAGATACGCAGTATTTT CASSAEGASDFTDTQYF NA TRBJ2-3 NA TRBV9
TGCGCCAGCAGCGCCCCTGTGAGAAATGAGCAGTTCTTC CASSAPVRNEQFF NA TRBJ2-1 NA TRBV5-1
TGTGCCAGCAGCCCTAGCGGGACAGATACGCAGTATTTT CASSPSGTDTQYF NA TRBJ2-3 TRBD2 TRBV6-6
TGTGCCAGTAGACTAGCGGGAGGCCGGGGCACCGGGGAGCTGTTTTTT CASRLAGGRGTGELFF NA TRBJ2-2 TRBD2 TRBV19
TGTGCCAGCAGCTTAAGGGACAGGGAAGCTACTGAAGCTTTCTTT CASSLRDREATEAFF NA TRBJ1-1 TRBD1 TRBV5-4
TGTGCCATCAGCGCGCCAGGACTAGCGGGTATGCCGGGGCAGTTCTTC CAISAPGLAGMPGQFF NA TRBJ2-1 TRBD2 TRBV10-3
TGTGCCAGCAGTTTGGGCGCCTCAAACTACGAGCAGTACTTC CASSLGASNYEQYF NA TRBJ2-7 NA TRBV28
TGTGCCACCAGTGATTCCGTATACTACGAGCAGTACTTC CATSDSVYYEQYF once TRBJ2-7 NA TRBV24-1
TGTGCCAGCAGCTCGCGGGGTCTGCAAATTCGGAACTTCACAGATACGCAGTATTTT CASSSRGLQIRNFTDTQYF NA TRBJ2-3 NA TRBV7-8
TGTGCCAGCAGCTTAGGACAATGGACTGATTTAGAAAACATTCAGTACTTC CASSLGQWTDLENIQYF NA TRBJ2-4 NA TRBV11-2
TGTGCCAGCAGCCCCTACCCCTACGAGCAGTACTTC CASSPYPYEQYF NA TRBJ2-7 NA TRBV7-3
TGTGCCAGCAGCTTAGTCGCGACAGGGGGCAATCAGCCCCAGCATTTT CASSLVATGGNQPQHF NA TRBJ1-5 TRBD1 TRBV7-2
TGTGCCAGCAGCGTAGCTCCCGGAGGACCCCTCTCTGGAAACACCATATATTTT CASSVAPGGPLSGNTIYF NA TRBJ1-3 NA TRBV9
TGTGCCAGCAGTTTTCAGGGGAGCAATCAGCCCCAGCATTTT CASSFQGSNQPQHF NA TRBJ1-5 NA TRBV6-2/TRBV6-3
TGTGCCAGCAGCTTACCCGGGGGGGCTAGCGGCCAAGAGACCCAGTACTTC CASSLPGGASGQETQYF NA TRBJ2-5 TRBD2 TRBV7-3
TGCGCCAGCAGCCAAGTCGGGACAGGGGGAGGAAATACGCAGTATTTT CASSQVGTGGGNTQYF NA TRBJ2-3 TRBD1 TRBV4-1
TGTGCCAGCAGTTCCGCGACAGGGGCCTTCTACGAGCAGTACTTC CASSSATGAFYEQYF few TRBJ2-7 TRBD1 TRBV27
TGTGCTAGTGGTTTGGTCCTGGGACAGCCTAACACCGGGGAGCTGTTTTTT CASGLVLGQPNTGELFF NA TRBJ2-2 TRBD1 TRBV12-5
TGTGCCATCAGGAAAACTAGCGGGAGATGGACAGATACGCAGTATTTT CAIRKTSGRWTDTQYF NA TRBJ2-3 TRBD2 TRBV10-3
TGTGCCAGCAGCCAAGTAGGGACTAACTACAATGAGCAGTTCTTC CASSQVGTNYNEQFF NA TRBJ2-1 TRBD2 TRBV4-2
TGTGCCAGCAGCGCCGACAGGGTTGGAAACACCATATATTTT CASSADRVGNTIYF NA TRBJ1-3 TRBD1 TRBV9
TGTGCCAGCAGCTTAAGTGAACGGAGGGGGCTTCTGTTTTTT CASSLSERRGLLFF NA TRBJ1-4 TRBD1 TRBV7-8
TGTGCCAGTTCCACGTGGGCAGGGATGATGTTCACTGAAGCTTTCTTT CASSTWAGMMFTEAFF NA TRBJ1-1 NA TRBV27
TGTGCCAGCAGCCCGGGAGGAGAACCCGGGGAGCTGTTTTTT CASSPGGEPGELFF NA TRBJ2-2 TRBD2 TRBV4-2
TGCGCCAGCAGTGAGGGTTCACTGATTGAAGCTTTCTTT CASSEGSLIEAFF few TRBJ1-1 NA TRBV10-2
TGTGCCAGTACCACCGGGGGTGGTGGCTACACCTTC CASTTGGGGYTF NA TRBJ1-2 NA TRBV19
TGTGCCAGTAGTACCTCTAAGACAAGCTCCTACAATGAGCAGTTCTTC CASSTSKTSSYNEQFF NA TRBJ2-1 NA TRBV19
TGTGCCAGTACCGGGACTAGCTCCTACAATGAGCAGTTCTTC CASTGTSSYNEQFF NA TRBJ2-1 TRBD2 TRBV6-6
TGCGCCAGCAGTGAGCCTTTCCGTGGGACAGGGGAGTCTTATGGCTACGAGCAGTACTTC CASSEPFRGTGESYGYEQYF NA TRBJ2-7 TRBD1 TRBV10-1
TGTGCCAGCAGTTTCGGACTAGCGGGCATCACCGGGGAGCTGTTTTTT CASSFGLAGITGELFF NA TRBJ2-2 TRBD2 TRBV28
TGTGCCAGCAGTACAGGGATATCTGGAAACACCATATATTTT CASSTGISGNTIYF few TRBJ1-3 NA TRBV27
TGCGCCAGCAGCCAAGAGGGTAGCGGGACCGCCTACGAGCAGTACTTC CASSQEGSGTAYEQYF NA TRBJ2-7 TRBD2 TRBV4-3
TGTGCCAGCAGCCCCATGGGCGGGACCCCCTACAATGAGCAGTTCTTC CASSPMGGTPYNEQFF NA TRBJ2-1 NA TRBV9
TGTGCCAGCAGTTTTCCGGATAGCGGGATTAATCAGTACTTC CASSFPDSGINQYF NA TRBJ2-4 TRBD2 TRBV28
TGTGCCAGCAGTTTCTCATCGGGGGAAGAGACCCAGTACTTC CASSFSSGEETQYF NA TRBJ2-5 NA TRBV28
TGTGCCAGCAGCTTAGTTCCCAGGTGCGATGAGCTACGTAATGAAAAACTGTTTTTT CASSLVPRCDELRNEKLFF NA TRBJ1-4 NA TRBV11-3
TGTGCCTGGAGCGCCCGTTGGTCGAGCTCTGGAAACACCATATATTTT CAWSARWSSSGNTIYF NA TRBJ1-3 NA TRBV30
TGTGCCAGCAGTGGGCACCAATACCCTTCTGACCAAGAGACCCAGTACTTC CASSGHQYPSDQETQYF NA TRBJ2-5 NA TRBV2
TGTGCCAGCAGCCAAGTAGGGGCCGGGGCCAACGTCCTGACTTTC CASSQVGAGANVLTF NA TRBJ2-6 NA TRBV3-1/TRBV3-2
TGCGCCAGCAGCTTAACCGGGACAGGTTTGAACACTGAAGCTTTCTTT CASSLTGTGLNTEAFF NA TRBJ1-1 TRBD1 TRBV5-1
TGTGCCACTCGACAGGCGAGCACAGATACGCAGTATTTT CATRQASTDTQYF NA TRBJ2-3 NA TRBV19
TGTGCCAGCTCCCAGGGGGCGCGAGGCGAAAAACTGTTTTTT CASSQGARGEKLFF NA TRBJ1-4 TRBD1 TRBV7-2
TGTGCCAGCAGCGTGGCACCGATTAACCAGGGCTCCTACGAGCAGTACTTC CASSVAPINQGSYEQYF few TRBJ2-7 NA TRBV9
TGTGCCAGCAGCTTAGTAGCGGGAGCGGGAGAGACCCAGTACTTC CASSLVAGAGETQYF NA TRBJ2-5 TRBD2 TRBV7-9
TGTGCCAGCAGCCCCGGACTAGCGGGAGGGCCGGGCACCGGGGAGCTGTTTTTT CASSPGLAGGPGTGELFF NA TRBJ2-2 TRBD2 TRBV9
TGCGCCAGCAGCTTCTCCGGGAGTCCCGCAGATACGCAGTATTTT CASSFSGSPADTQYF few TRBJ2-3 NA TRBV5-1
TGTGCCAGCACCCGCGGGGGGGGAGGTGAAGCTTTCTTT CASTRGGGGEAFF once TRBJ1-1 NA TRBV6-5
TGTGCCAGCACCCCAGCGGGACGGACGGGTAAACGGTTCTTC CASTPAGRTGKRFF NA TRBJ2-1 TRBD2 TRBV28
TGTGCCAGCAGCGTAGGGGAGCGTCTCAGTGAGCAGTTCTTC CASSVGERLSEQFF once TRBJ2-1 NA TRBV9
TGTGCCAGCAGCTTGGAAACAGGGGCACGTTCACCCCTCCACTTT CASSLETGARSPLHF NA TRBJ1-6 TRBD1 TRBV5-6
TGCGCCAGCAGCCAAGGACTAGCGGGACGCAGGCGCGAGCAGTACTTC CASSQGLAGRRREQYF NA TRBJ2-7 TRBD2 TRBV4-1
TGCGCCAGCAGCCCACAACTAGCGGGAGGGCTTTCCACCGGGGAGCTGTTTTTT CASSPQLAGGLSTGELFF NA TRBJ2-2 TRBD2 TRBV4-3
TGTGCCAGCAGCGTAGAACCGGGTTCGAATGAAAAACTGTTTTTT CASSVEPGSNEKLFF few TRBJ1-4 NA TRBV9